The next 6 T cell receptor beta chains were all read from a single sample in a study of T cell repertoires in cytomegalovirus infection. TCRdb re-called the reads with MiXCR, one entry per CDR3 protein. The sample records roughly 920,000 distinct CDR3 sequences, less than 40% being singletons. These TCRs are of unknown antigen specificity. The material sequenced was cultured CD8+ T cells from PBMCs, taken from culture after CMV antigen stimulation. Receptors originate from a human donor in good health (CMV status not recorded). Some clones in this sample may be carry-over from other donors' samples.

This clonotype came up many times. The chain has TRBV7-6 and TRBJ2-7; TRBD1 matches at 7 bases. Germline trimming cut 5 bases from V and 2 bases from J; bases unmatched to any gene: 6. CDR3 length equals 14 residues. In germline, CDR1 is SGHVS, CDR2 FNYEAQ. CDR3 region: CASSPGTDPYEQYF. DNA of the CDR3: TGTGCCAGCAGCCCTGGGACAGACCCCTACGAGCAGTACTTC.

The rearrangement links TRBV24-1 to TRBJ2-1; 11 bases agree with TRBD1. Trimming at V came to 4 bases and at J to 0 bases, leaving 10 bases not matched to a gene. The CDR3 length is 19 residues. CDR1 is KGHDR and CDR2 is SFDVKD in the germline V gene. CDR3: CATSDSGQGDTSSYNEQFF. For the CDR3, the DNA is TGTGCCACCAGTGACTCGGGACAGGGGGACACCAGCTCCTACAATGAGCAGTTCTTC.

Only a few counts were recorded for this clonotype. The genes are TRBV20-1 and TRBJ2-1; D unresolved. This CDR3 comprises 16 residues. Germline-derived CDR1 and CDR2 are DFQATT and SNEGSKA (reference sequence). Trimming shortened V by 3 bases and J by 3 bases, and 18 bases separated the two germline ends. As DNA, the CDR3 is TGCAGTGCTAGTGGCACTGCCAATGCTCTCTACAATGAGCAGTTCTTC. It codes for CSASGTANALYNEQFF.

This clonotype was seen only a few times. One end of the junction is discordant with germline, which a read error may explain. DNA of the CDR3: TGTGCTAGCAGTTATTCCCCCGGGAATCGAGAGACCCAGTACTTC. Its translation is CASSYSPGNRETQYF. The chain combines TRBV7-7 with TRBJ2-5; D might be TRBD2 (5 bases). The CDR3 extends over 15 amino acids. Germline V gene lookup returns CDR1 SSHAT and CDR2 FNYEAQ (reference sequence).

On this clonotype itself: One junction end does not reproduce the germline sequence, and a read error may be involved. The chain links TRBV13 to TRBJ1-1; a possible D gene is TRBD1 (5 bases). CDR1 PRHDT and CDR2 FYEKMQ come from the germline V gene (reference sequence). The CDR3 length is 13 residues. The CDR3 coding sequence is TGTGCCTGCAGCTTAGAAGGGGACACTGAAGCTTTCTTT. Its protein is CACSLEGDTEAFF.

This clonotype was counted only a few times. The genes are TRBV12-3 or TRBV12-4 and TRBJ2-4, with D possibly matching TRBD1 (6 bases). This CDR3 spans 16 amino acids. The germline V and J ends were trimmed by 5 bases and 8 bases, with 22 bases remaining between them. CDR3: CASSIGQTELSYIQYF. CDR3 DNA sequence: TGTGCCAGCAGTATCGGACAGACAGAATTAAGTTACATTCAGTACTTC.